What follows are 5 T cell receptor beta chains derived from one specimen sequenced in a study of blood T cell repertoires in COVID-19. Clones were read by immunoSEQ multiplex PCR, and TCRdb kept only the in-frame ones, dropping some. The repertoire holds 250,000 to 300,000 clones, with under 90% as singletons. Sequencing input: peripheral blood. The receptors derive from a man aged 45-60 years with acute or convalescent COVID-19.

The J gene is TRBJ1-3, the V gene TRBV28, with D perhaps matching TRBD1 (6 bases). The CDR3 contains 14 residues. Germline CDR1 and CDR2: MDHEN and SYDVKM. Between the trimmed V and J ends, which lost 1 base and 4 bases, there was a span of 8 bases. The CDR3 region is CASSLSDRGNTIYF. For the CDR3, the DNA is TGTGCCAGCAGTTTATCGGACAGAGGAAACACCATATATTTT.

V is TRBV5-1 and J is TRBJ2-1; 11 positions agree with TRBD2. J was trimmed by 6 bases and V by 0 bases; bases with no gene match: 2. CDR1 is SGHRS and CDR2 is YFSETQ in the germline V gene. The CDR3 extends over 15 amino acids. The CDR3 region has the DNA TGCGCCAGCAGCTTGGCACTAGCGGGGGTCAATGAGCAGTTCTTC. This translates into CASSLALAGVNEQFF.

This clone occurred once. The rearrangement joins TRBV5-1 to TRBJ2-1, with D hard to call. This CDR3 has 14 amino acids. V was shortened by 4 bases and J by 3 bases, with 11 bases between the two germline ends. The germline gives CDR1 SGHRS, CDR2 YFSETQ. The CDR3 region has the DNA TGCGCCAGCAGCACCGAAGCCGTCTACAATGAGCAGTTCTTC. This gives the protein CASSTEAVYNEQFF.

The rearrangement joins TRBV3-1 (or the pseudogene TRBV3-2) to TRBJ2-2, with 9 bases identical to TRBD1. Per the germline V gene, CDR1 is LGHDT and CDR2 is YNNKEL (reference sequence). The CDR3 has 13 amino acids. V dropped 11 bases and J dropped 4; count of bases not matched to a gene: 5. CDR3 sequence: CAVGTGFTGELFF. In nucleotides, the CDR3 is TGTGCCGTAGGGACAGGGTTCACCGGGGAGCTGTTTTTT.

A single count supports this clone. The chain couples TRBV5-5 to TRBJ2-5; D might be TRBD1 (5 bases). Between the trimmed V and J ends, which lost 4 bases and 9 bases, there was a span of 22 bases. The CDR3 loop spans 15 amino acids. The germline V gene has CDR1 SGHKS and CDR2 YYEKEE (reference sequence). This CDR3 is CASSAQDIATVPQYF. The CDR3 DNA follows: TGTGCCAGCAGCGCTCAGGACATAGCTACGGTCCCCCAGTACTTC. The full variable domain, with the rest looked up from reference TRBV5-5 and TRBJ2-5, is DAGVTQSPTHLIKTRGQQVTLRCSPISGHKSVSWYQQVLGQGPQFIFQYYEKEERGRGNFPDRFSARQFPNYSSELNVNALLLGDSALYLCASSAQDIATVPQYFGPGTRLLVL.